What follows are 20 T cell receptor beta chains derived from one specimen sequenced in a study of control samples from healthy donors and cancer patients (dated by TCRdb to 2018 to 2020). The library was made by the immunoSEQ multiplex PCR assay. TCRdb took this table from immuneACCESS and kept in-frame rearrangements with V and J called. Such tables lack part of the clones; where checked against another copy, unresolved V genes explain under half of the gap, and the rest is unexplained. In this sample the table shows about 130,000 clones, about 88% of which occur a single time. Jointly, the top ten make up around 1.8% of the sample. The sequencing input was blood. The source of these receptors is a man aged 18 to 30 in good health.

This clone was observed once. This sequence joins TRBV27 and TRBJ2-2, with TRBD1 identical over 7 bases. Germline CDR1 reads MNHEY; CDR2 reads SMNVEV (reference sequence). With 2 bases clipped from V and 6 bases from J, the junction kept 6 bases outside the gene matches. The CDR3 length is 15 residues. As DNA, the CDR3 is TGTGCCAGCAGTTTAGAGGGGGCAGTGGCCGGGGAGCTGTTTTTT. Protein sequence: CASSLEGAVAGELFF.

This clone was found a few times. The chain recombines TRBV5-4 with TRBJ2-2, with 7 bases aligning to TRBD2. Losses at the gene ends were 4 bases for V and 4 bases for J; bases not matched to a gene: 7. The CDR3 is 15 residues long. In germline, CDR1 is SGHNT, CDR2 YYREEE (reference sequence). CDR3 protein: CASSPTSVSTGELFF. The DNA of the CDR3 is TGTGCCAGCAGCCCAACTAGCGTAAGCACCGGGGAGCTGTTTTTT.

This clone came up once. The chain combines TRBV7-9 with TRBJ1-3, with D possibly TRBD1 on 5 matching bases. Per the germline V gene, CDR1 is SEHNR and CDR2 is FQNEAQ (reference sequence). This CDR3 is 14 amino acids long. The ends were cut back, 7 bases at V and 0 bases at J, with 10 bases in the middle. CDR3 residues: CASIRDLSGNTIYF. The DNA of the CDR3 is TGTGCCAGCATCCGGGACCTCTCTGGAAACACCATATATTTT. Together with reference TRBV7-9 and TRBJ1-3, the CDR3 gives the full variable domain: DTGVSQNPRHKITKRGQNVTFRCDPISEHNRLYWYRQTLGQGPEFLTYFQNEAQLEKSRLLSDRFSAERPKGSFSTLEIQRTEQGDSAMYLCASIRDLSGNTIYFGEGSWLTVV.

J is TRBJ2-7 and V is TRBV28; D possibly matches TRBD1 or TRBD2 (5 bases each). This CDR3 comprises 16 residues. Germline values: CDR1 MDHEN, CDR2 SYDVKM. Trimming cost V 3 bases and J 7 bases, with 22 bases left between them. Here the CDR3 reads CASSFNAGTALREQYF. The CDR3 DNA follows: TGTGCCAGCAGTTTTAACGCAGGGACGGCGCTACGGGAGCAGTACTTC.

The chain joins TRBV23-1 to TRBJ1-5; D ambiguous. TRBV23-1 is flagged as an ORF with uncertain function. V dropped 3 bases and J dropped 6 bases, with 12 bases sitting between them. CDR3 length equals 14 residues. The CDR3 here is CASSHLWGGQPQHF. In DNA form, the CDR3 reads TGCGCCAGCAGTCACCTCTGGGGTGGTCAGCCCCAGCATTTT.

This clone occurred a few times. The chain recombines TRBV4-1 with TRBJ1-2; TRBD1 matches 12 bases. CDR3 length: 14 residues. Germline V lookup: CDR1 MGHRA, CDR2 YSYEKL. V lost 6 bases to trimming and J lost 6 bases; unmatched junction nucleotides: 5. CDR3 nucleotide sequence: TGCGCCAGCAGGGGGACAGGGGGCGCGAATGGCTACACCTTC. Translating gives CASRGTGGANGYTF.

The chain uses TRBV5-1 and TRBJ1-3; D gene uncertain. Trimming cost V 7 bases and J 2 bases, with 16 bases left between them. The CDR3 has 15 amino acids. CDR1 SGHRS and CDR2 YFSETQ come from the germline V gene. This CDR3 reads CASRETQSPGNTIYF. CDR3 bases: TGCGCCAGCCGAGAGACCCAATCTCCTGGAAACACCATATATTTT.

This chain uses TRBV28 with TRBJ1-2; no clear D gene. CDR1 and CDR2 (germline): MDHEN, SYDVKM. There are 13 residues in the CDR3. Trimming removed 5 bases from V and 4 bases from J, with 11 bases in between. The DNA of the CDR3 is TGTGCCAGCAGTCTCGGCAGGATCTATGGCTACACCTTC. This sequence encodes CASSLGRIYGYTF.

This sequence joins TRBV7-9 and TRBJ2-1; D is tentatively TRBD1 or TRBD2 (5 bases each). The V end was cut by 5 bases, the J end by 4 bases, with 15 bases between. Germline-derived CDR1 and CDR2 are SEHNR and FQNEAQ (reference sequence). This CDR3 is built from 15 residues. The CDR3 loop reads CASSRPGTAYNEQFF. DNA of the CDR3: TGTGCCAGCAGCCGACCGGGGACCGCATACAATGAGCAGTTCTTC.

The chain has TRBV10-3 and TRBJ2-1; possible D gene TRBD1, 5 bases. Germline-derived CDR1 and CDR2 are ENHRY and SYGVKD. This CDR3 is built from 13 residues. The V gene lost 2 bases and the J gene lost 6 bases, with 8 bases spanning the gap. The CDR3 here is CAISEGQGNEQFF. CDR3 in DNA: TGTGCCATCAGTGAGGGGCAGGGCAATGAGCAGTTCTTC.

This chain joins TRBV14 and TRBJ1-2; no clear D. CDR1 and CDR2 from the germline V gene are SGHDN and FVKESK. The CDR3 extends over 14 amino acids. The V end was cut by 7 bases, the J end by 5 bases, with 17 bases between. CDR3 DNA sequence: TGTGCCAGCACCCCTACCAAGAACCCATATGGCTACACCTTC. It encodes CASTPTKNPYGYTF.

This chain links TRBV21-1 with TRBJ2-3. TRBV21-1 is a pseudogene. There are 24 residues in the CDR3. DNA of the CDR3: TGTGCCAGCAGCAAATGGAGGGACATTAGTGAGGGCCCAATTATTCGAACTAGCACAGATACGCAGTATTTT. Amino acid sequence: CASSKWRDISEGPIIRTSTDTQYF.

The rearrangement uses TRBV6-5 and TRBJ1-5; D remains unclear. Germline CDR1 MNHEY, CDR2 SVGAGI. CDR3 length: 14 amino acids. V shed 0 bases and J shed 3 bases, with 6 bases lying between them. The CDR3: CASSYSQNNQPQHF. The CDR3 DNA follows: TGTGCCAGCAGTTACTCCCAGAACAATCAGCCCCAGCATTTT.

The rearrangement links TRBV5-1 to TRBJ1-2; D call uncertain. Germline V gives CDR1 SGHRS, CDR2 YFSETQ. This CDR3 spans 14 amino acids. V lost 5 bases to trimming and J lost 7 bases, with 18 bases between them. This CDR3 is CASRLQSSGGGYTF. The CDR3 DNA reads TGCGCCAGCAGACTCCAATCATCAGGTGGTGGCTACACCTTC.

V and J are TRBV7-9 and TRBJ1-5; TRBD1 matches at 9 bases. Germline CDR1 is SEHNR and CDR2 is FQNEAQ (reference sequence). This CDR3 comprises 15 residues. V was clipped by 1 base and J by 4 bases; unmatched bases: 2. The CDR3 DNA sequence: TGTGCCAGCAGCTTAGTCGGACAGGGGAATCAGCCCCAGCATTTT. It translates to CASSLVGQGNQPQHF.

This clone was seen at least ten times. The CDR3 is CASSIVWGNQPQHF. The DNA for the CDR3 is TGTGCCAGTAGTATTGTATGGGGTAACCAGCCCCAGCATTTT. The chain couples TRBV19 to TRBJ1-5; no clear D. The V and J ends lost 3 bases and 7 bases respectively, with 13 bases between them. The germline CDR1 and CDR2 sequences are LNHDA and SQIVND (reference sequence). The CDR3 consists of 14 residues.

The chain has TRBV14 and TRBJ2-7; unclear D gene. This CDR3 comprises 18 residues. The germline V gene has CDR1 SGHDN and CDR2 FVKESK. V dropped 0 bases and J dropped 5 bases, with 23 bases sitting between them. CDR3 in DNA: TGTGCCAGCAGCCAAGAAAGGTTGACTGACTTCCCTCCCGACGAGCAGTACTTC. It codes for CASSQERLTDFPPDEQYF.

This clone was recorded a few times. V and J are TRBV5-8 and TRBJ2-7, with D possibly matching TRBD1 (6 bases). The CDR3 consists of 14 residues. V gave up 4 bases and J gave up 2 bases, with 13 bases separating them. Germline V gene sequence: CDR1 SGHTS, CDR2 YDEGEE. The CDR3 protein is CASSKPRTAYEQYF. The CDR3 region has the DNA TGTGCCAGCAGCAAACCTCGGACAGCCTACGAGCAGTACTTC.

Here the CDR3 DNA reads TGTGCCAGCAGCCGACCAGCAGGGACGAACACCGGGGAGCTGTTTTTT. Residues: CASSRPAGTNTGELFF. The chain links TRBV14 to TRBJ2-2; maybe TRBD1 (5 bases). The CDR3 contains 16 residues. Germline V gene data show CDR1 as SGHDN and CDR2 as FVKESK. The ends were cut back, 4 bases at V and 0 bases at J, with 12 bases in the middle. The full variable domain, its missing parts supplied by reference TRBV14 and TRBJ2-2, is EAGVTQFPSHSVIEKGQTVTLRCDPISGHDNLYWYRRVMGKEIKFLLHFVKESKQDESGMPNNRFLAERTGGTYSTLKVQPAELEDSGVYFCASSRPAGTNTGELFFGEGSRLTVL.

The chain carries TRBV4-1 and TRBJ1-2; D unresolved. The germline V and J ends were trimmed by 0 bases and 5 bases, with 13 bases remaining between them. The V gene's germline CDR1 is MGHRA and CDR2 YSYEKL. This CDR3 has 15 amino acids. In DNA, the CDR3 is TGCGCCAGCAGCCAAGATGGAATAGGAGGGTATGGCTACACCTTC. Amino acids: CASSQDGIGGYGYTF.